This is a list of T cell receptor beta chains from one sample in a study of blood T cell repertoires in COVID-19. The assay was immunoSEQ multiplex PCR, and TCRdb's table has in-frame clones only and misses some. The top ten clones hold 13% to 15% of a sample with about 160,000 clones, 84% of them seen once. The sequencing input was peripheral blood. The receptors stem from a young man with active or convalescent COVID-19. Both conserved end residues are trimmed from each CDR3.

v_call	cdr3_length	j_call	cdr3_aa
TRBV9	14	TRBJ2-1	ASSVGGSGGFNEQF
TRBV11-2	12	TRBJ2-7	ASSPRQGSYEQY
TRBV7-2	13	TRBJ2-5	ASSFPGQSGETQY
TRBV6-2/TRBV6-3	15	TRBJ1-2	ASSRSRDPRGNYGYT
TRBV24-1	12	TRBJ2-1	ATSDFHARNEQF
TRBV2	13	TRBJ2-7	ASRGGSGNSYEQY
TRBV11-2	14	TRBJ2-5	ASSPLPLVREETQY
TRBV5-1	15	TRBJ2-7	ASSRRTSGSRSYEQY
TRBV10-1	12	TRBJ2-7	ASSESGGPYEQY
TRBV19	12	TRBJ2-7	ASSISQGAYEQY
TRBV10-3	14	TRBJ1-1	AISAGTGGYSTEAF
TRBV18	13	TRBJ2-5	ASSPGLAGGETQY